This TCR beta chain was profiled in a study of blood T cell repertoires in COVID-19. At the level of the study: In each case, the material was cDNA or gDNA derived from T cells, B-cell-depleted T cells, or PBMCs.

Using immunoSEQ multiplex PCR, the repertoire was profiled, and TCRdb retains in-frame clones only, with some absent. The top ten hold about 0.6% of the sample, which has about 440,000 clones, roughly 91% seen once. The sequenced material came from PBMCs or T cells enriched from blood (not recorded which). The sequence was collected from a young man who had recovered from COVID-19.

Here the CDR3 DNA reads TGCAGTGGCAGGGTGGATTATGGCTACACCTTC. It is translated as CSGRVDYGYTF. The rearrangement joins TRBV20-1 to TRBJ1-2; tentative D call: TRBD1 (5 bases). Trimming removed 7 bases at V and 5 bases at J, with 11 bases between. The CDR3 has 11 residues. CDR1 and CDR2 (germline): DFQATT, SNEGSKA (reference sequence).